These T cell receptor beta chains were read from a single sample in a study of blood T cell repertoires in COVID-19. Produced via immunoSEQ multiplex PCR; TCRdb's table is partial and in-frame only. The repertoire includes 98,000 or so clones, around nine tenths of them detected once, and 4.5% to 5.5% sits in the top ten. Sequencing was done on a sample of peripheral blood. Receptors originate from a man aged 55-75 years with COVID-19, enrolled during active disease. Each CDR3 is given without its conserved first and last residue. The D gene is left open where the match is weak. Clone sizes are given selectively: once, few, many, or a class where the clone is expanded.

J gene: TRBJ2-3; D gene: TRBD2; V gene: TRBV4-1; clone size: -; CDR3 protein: ASSLTLPGLGATDTQY
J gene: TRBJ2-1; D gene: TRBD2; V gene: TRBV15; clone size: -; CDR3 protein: ATSRDVSGRVSDEQF
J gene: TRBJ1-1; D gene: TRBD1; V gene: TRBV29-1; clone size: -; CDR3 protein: SVNDRVTEAF
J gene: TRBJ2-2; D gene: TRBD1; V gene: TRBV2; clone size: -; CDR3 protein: ASSAGTGITGELF
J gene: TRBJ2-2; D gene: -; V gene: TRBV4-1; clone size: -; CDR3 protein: ASRITSGALVTGELF
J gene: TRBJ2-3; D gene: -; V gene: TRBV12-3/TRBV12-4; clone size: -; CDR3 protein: ASTDRSTDTQY
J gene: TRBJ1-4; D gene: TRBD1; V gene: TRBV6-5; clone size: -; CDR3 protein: ASSPGTATNEKLF
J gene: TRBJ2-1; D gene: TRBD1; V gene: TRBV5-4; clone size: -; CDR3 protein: ASSPDRDSYNEQF
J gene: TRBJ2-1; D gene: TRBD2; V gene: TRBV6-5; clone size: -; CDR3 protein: ASSRSGTRNNEQF
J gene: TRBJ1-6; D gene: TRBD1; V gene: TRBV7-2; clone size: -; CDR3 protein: ASSYRQGSSPLH
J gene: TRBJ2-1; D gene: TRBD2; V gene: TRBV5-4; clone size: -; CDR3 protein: ASSLNSGRDNEQF
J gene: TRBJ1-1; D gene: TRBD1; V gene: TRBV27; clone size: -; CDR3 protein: ASSLSPTGSTEAF
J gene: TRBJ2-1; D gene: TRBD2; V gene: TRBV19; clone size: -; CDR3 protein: ATTSGGSGSDEQF
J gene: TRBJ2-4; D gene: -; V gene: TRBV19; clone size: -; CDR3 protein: ASSIAHRGGKNIQY
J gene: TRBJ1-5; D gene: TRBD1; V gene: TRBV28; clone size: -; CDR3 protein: ASSSAGTDSNQPQH
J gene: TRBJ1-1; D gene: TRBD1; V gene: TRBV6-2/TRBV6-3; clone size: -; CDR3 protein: ASSLNRGITEAF
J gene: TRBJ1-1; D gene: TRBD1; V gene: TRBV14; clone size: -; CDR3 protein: ASSLIGGEAF
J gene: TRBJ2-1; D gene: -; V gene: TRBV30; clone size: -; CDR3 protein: AWSPRALTEQF
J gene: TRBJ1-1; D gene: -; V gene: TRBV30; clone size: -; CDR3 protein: AWSTSLGDTEAF
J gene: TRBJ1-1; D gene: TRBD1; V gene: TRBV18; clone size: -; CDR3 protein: ASSPMGQGAEGTEAF
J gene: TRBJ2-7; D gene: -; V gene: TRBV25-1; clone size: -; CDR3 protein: ASTQGGEYEQY
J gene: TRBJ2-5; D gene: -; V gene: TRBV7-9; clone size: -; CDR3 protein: ASSFTGRETQY
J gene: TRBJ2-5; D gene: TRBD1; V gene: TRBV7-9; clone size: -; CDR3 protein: ASSTFRGRIETQY
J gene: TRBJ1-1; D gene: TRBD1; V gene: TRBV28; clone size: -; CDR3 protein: ASSPSTGGGPEAF
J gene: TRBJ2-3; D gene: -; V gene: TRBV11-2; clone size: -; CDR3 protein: ASSLAGVSADTQY
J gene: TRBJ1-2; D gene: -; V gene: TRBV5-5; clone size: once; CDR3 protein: ASSKTGTLNYGYT
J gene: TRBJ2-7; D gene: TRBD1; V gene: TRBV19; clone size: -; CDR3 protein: ASSIYESRDRDLYEQY
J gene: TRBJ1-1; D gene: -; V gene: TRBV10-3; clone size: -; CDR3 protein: AISESSLDSTNTEAF
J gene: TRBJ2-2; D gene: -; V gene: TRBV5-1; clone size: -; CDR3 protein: ASSWTPGPSGTGELF
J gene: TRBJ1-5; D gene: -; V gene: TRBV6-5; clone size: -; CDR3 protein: ASSSQGRQGAQH
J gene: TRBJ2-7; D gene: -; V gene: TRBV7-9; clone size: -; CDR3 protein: ASSLSQGEQY
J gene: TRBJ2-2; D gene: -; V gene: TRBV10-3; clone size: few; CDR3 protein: AISEALGVGDTGELF
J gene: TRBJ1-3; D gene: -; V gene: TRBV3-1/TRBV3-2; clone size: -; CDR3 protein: ASSPLWGPRNTIY
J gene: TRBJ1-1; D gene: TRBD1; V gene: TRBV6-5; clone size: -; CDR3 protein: ASSTPDRGFTEAF
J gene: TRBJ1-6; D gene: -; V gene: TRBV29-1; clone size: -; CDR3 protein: SVGVGGEGSPLH
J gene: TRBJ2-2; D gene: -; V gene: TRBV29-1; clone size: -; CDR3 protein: SVVLGQSNTGELF
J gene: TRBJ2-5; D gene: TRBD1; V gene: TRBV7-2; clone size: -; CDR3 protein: ASSVDNGQGTQY
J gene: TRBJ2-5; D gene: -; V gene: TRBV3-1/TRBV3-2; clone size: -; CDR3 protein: ASSQGGEETQY
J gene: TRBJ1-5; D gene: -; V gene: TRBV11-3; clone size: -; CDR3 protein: ASRGSAGGNQPQH
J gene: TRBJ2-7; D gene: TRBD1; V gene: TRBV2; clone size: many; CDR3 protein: AGRQGRAHEQY
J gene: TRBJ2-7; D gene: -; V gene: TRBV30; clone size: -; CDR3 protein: AWSVGVEQY
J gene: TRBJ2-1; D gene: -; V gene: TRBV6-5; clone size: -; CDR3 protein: ASSYGGPNEQF
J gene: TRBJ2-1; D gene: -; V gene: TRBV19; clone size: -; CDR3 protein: ASTLFGGVKGNEQF
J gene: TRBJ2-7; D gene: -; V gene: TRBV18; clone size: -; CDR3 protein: ASSQLNRDPSYEQY
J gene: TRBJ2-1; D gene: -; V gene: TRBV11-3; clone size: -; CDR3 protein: ASSLDRYEQF
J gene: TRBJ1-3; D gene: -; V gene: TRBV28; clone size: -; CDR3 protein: ASSSLGARSGLGNTIY
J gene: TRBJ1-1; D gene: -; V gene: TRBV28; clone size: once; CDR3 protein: ASSGLPGNTEAF
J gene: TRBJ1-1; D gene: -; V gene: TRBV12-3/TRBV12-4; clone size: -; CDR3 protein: ASSLQGEAEAF
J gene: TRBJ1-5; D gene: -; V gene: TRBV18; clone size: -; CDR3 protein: ASSPGETQPQH
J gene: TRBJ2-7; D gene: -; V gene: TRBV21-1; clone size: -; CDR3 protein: ASSLPIFEQY
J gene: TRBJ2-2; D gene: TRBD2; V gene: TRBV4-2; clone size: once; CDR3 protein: ASSQGTSGRAYTGELF
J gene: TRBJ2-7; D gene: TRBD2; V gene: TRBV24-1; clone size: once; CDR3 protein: ATSESGTSVEQY
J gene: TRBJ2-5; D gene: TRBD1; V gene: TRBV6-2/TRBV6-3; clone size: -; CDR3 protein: ASSRTGKETQY
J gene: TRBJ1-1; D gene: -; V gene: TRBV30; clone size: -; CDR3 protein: ARWGLTEAF
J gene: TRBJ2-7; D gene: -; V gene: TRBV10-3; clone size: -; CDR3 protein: AIRGSSVGKTAYEQY
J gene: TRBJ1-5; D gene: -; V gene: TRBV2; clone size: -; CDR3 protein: ASSESGTFQPQH